This T cell receptor beta chain is from a study of cytomegalovirus exposure and HLA in healthy donors. Donors were drawn from the approximately 120-subject validation cohort, separate from the 666-subject first cohort. CDR1 is SGHNT and CDR2 is YYREEE in the germline V gene (reference sequence). The V end lost 3 bases, the J end lost 4 bases, and 8 bases lay between the germline ends. There are 13 residues in the CDR3. Clones were read by immunoSEQ multiplex PCR, and TCRdb kept only the in-frame ones, dropping some. The data contain 100,000 to 150,000 clones, roughly nine tenths of them singletons. The sequence was collected from a woman aged 18-30 years in good health and CMV-seronegative. Material: PBMCs. V gene TRBV5-4 combines with J gene TRBJ2-1; no clear D. The CDR3 nucleotides are TGTGCCAGCAGCTCCTCAGATTACAATGAGCAGTTCTTC. This sequence encodes CASSSSDYNEQFF.